This T cell receptor beta chain appears in the sequencing data of a study of T-cell reconstitution after alpha-beta-depleted transplantation in children (dated by TCRdb to about 2016). For context, the study as a whole: Using TCR repertoire profiling, the study followed T-cell immune reconstitution in a quantitative way in children after TCRalphabeta/CD19-depleted allogeneic hematopoietic cell transplantation.

CDR1 and CDR2 (SEHNR, FQNEAQ) derive from the germline V gene (reference sequence). Trimming costs V 8 bases and J 4 bases, and their ends lie 15 bases apart. The CDR3 has 13 amino acids, counting the end cysteine and phenylalanine. The only DNA kept is the CDR3, 39 bases in frame from the first base. The protocol used for the library was PCR. Sequencing was carried out with an Illumina HiSeq 2500. To normalize quantification of the TCRbeta repertoire, the TCR libraries were built with molecular barcoding that relied on unique molecular identifiers. TCRdb reworked the public reads: Q25 trimming with fastp, MiXCR clone assembly, productive beta chains retained. Rows with a matching CDR3 protein are joined into one entry that keeps the most common DNA and genes. The sample profile shows 140,000 to 150,000 distinct CDR3 sequences; about 9% of them were found once. Of the sample, 15% to 20% is held by the ten largest clones.

Many counts were recorded for this clonotype. Its target antigen remains unknown. Base qualities were left out, and no much larger clone turns up one base away. This specimen's treatment or condition label, per the study, means: allogeneic hematopoietic cell transplantation with graft depleted of TCRalphabeta T cells and CD19 B cells. TCRalphabeta/CD19-depleted allogeneic hematopoietic cell grafts were given to the transplant recipients, all of whom were children. On the study overall, not on this receptor specifically: Over the following months the frequencies of hyperexpanded clones went down, and after one year T-cell counts and TCRbeta diversity were mostly credited to newly produced T cells. In some patients, the high TCRbeta diversity seen at day 60 was put down to recipient T cells and intrathymic progenitors that had survived conditioning. About two months after transplant, the apparently early recovery of alphabetaT-cell counts reportedly depended on just several hundred clones that had expanded rapidly and came from non-depleted graft cells.

Here the chain combines TRBV7-9 and TRBJ2-7, with the identity of the D gene unclear. The sequence derives from a female patient between 2 and 15 years old who had a stem cell transplant for congenital amegakaryocytic thrombocytopenia, so the T cells may come from the graft donor. This specimen consisted of PBMCs, mostly from graft donor cells, obtained 180 days after TCRalphabeta/CD19-depleted stem cell transplant. Read as DNA, the sequence is TGTGCCAGCTTTTCACAGTCCACTTACGAGCAGTACTTC. Translated, this is CASFSQSTYEQYF.